There are a few counts of the clone carrying this T cell receptor beta chain. What it recognizes is unknown. TCRdb independently ran MiXCR on the 5' RACE reads; one entry per CDR3 protein. The table includes fewer than 500,000 distinct CDR3 sequences, approximately 24% detected once. These data originate in a study of identical twins. Overall study findings and caveats: Conclusions rested on cross-sectional statistics rather than following the same donors. The study found excess low generation probability among twin-shared out-of-frame alpha sequences.

These data also featured in a second study, about T cells expressing NK-cell markers. That report notes: According to the study, TCR beta repertoires originated from sorted CD3+CD56+NKG2C+, CD3+CD56+NKG2C- and CD3+CD56-NKG2C+ T cells. Certain NKG2C+ T cell clones were expanded, and their HCMV specificity remained unclear.

The sequenced material came from CD4+ T cells sorted from blood. The sequence derives from a woman aged 18-29 years in good health.

The CDR3 DNA follows: TGTGCCAGCACCGCGGGGGGGGGCTACAATGAGCAGTTCTTC. It translates to CASTAGGGYNEQFF. This sequence joins TRBV6-2 or TRBV6-3 and TRBJ2-1, with 9 bases matching TRBD2. V dropped 7 bases and J dropped 3; count of bases not matched to a gene: 4. The CDR3 has 14 amino acids. Germline V gene lookup returns CDR1 MNHEY and CDR2 SVGEGT.